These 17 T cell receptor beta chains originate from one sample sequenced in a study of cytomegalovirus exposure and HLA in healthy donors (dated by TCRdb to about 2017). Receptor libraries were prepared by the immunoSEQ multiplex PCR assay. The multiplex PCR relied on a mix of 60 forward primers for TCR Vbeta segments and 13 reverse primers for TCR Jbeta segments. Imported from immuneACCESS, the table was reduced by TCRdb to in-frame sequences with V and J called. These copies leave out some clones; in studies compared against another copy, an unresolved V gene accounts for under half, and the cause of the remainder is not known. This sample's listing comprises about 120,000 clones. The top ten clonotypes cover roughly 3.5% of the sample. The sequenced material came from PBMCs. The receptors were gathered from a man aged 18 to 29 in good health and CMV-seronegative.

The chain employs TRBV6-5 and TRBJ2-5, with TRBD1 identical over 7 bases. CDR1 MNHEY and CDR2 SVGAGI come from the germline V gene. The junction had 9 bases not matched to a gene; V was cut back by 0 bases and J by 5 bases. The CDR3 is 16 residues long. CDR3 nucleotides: TGTGCCAGCAGTTACTCGAACAGGGGATATGGGGAGACCCAGTACTTC. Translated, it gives CASSYSNRGYGETQYF.

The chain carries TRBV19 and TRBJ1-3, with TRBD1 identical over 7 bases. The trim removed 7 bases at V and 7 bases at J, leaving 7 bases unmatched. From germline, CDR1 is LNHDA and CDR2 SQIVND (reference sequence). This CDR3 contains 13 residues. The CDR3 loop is CASTLQGRNTIYF. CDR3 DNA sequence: TGTGCCAGTACCCTACAGGGGAGGAACACCATATATTTT.

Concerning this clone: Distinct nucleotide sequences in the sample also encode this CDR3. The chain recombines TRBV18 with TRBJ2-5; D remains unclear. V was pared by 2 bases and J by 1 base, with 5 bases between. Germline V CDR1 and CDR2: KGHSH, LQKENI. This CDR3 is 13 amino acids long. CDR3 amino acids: CASSPSLQETQYF. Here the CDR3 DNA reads TGTGCCAGCTCACCATCCCTCCAAGAGACCCAGTACTTC.

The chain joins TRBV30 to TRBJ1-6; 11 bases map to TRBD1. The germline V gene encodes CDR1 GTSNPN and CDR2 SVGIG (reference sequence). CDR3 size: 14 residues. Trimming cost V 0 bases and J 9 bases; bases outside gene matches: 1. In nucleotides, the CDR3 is TGTGCCTGGAGTGTGGGACAGGGGGTTTCACCCCTCCACTTT. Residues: CAWSVGQGVSPLHF.

The CDR3 protein is CASSKGANEKLFF. CDR3 coding DNA: TGTGCCAGCAGCAAAGGGGCTAATGAAAAACTGTTTTTT. J is TRBJ1-4 and V is TRBV11-3; weak D call: TRBD1 (5 bases). The ends were cut back, 5 bases at V and 3 bases at J, with 7 bases in the middle. From germline, CDR1 is SGHNT and CDR2 YENEEA. This CDR3 contains 13 residues. Drawing the rest from reference TRBV11-3 and TRBJ1-4, the complete variable domain is EAGVVQSPRYKIIEKKQPVAFWCNPISGHNTLYWYLQNLGQGPELLIRYENEEAVDDSQLPKDRFSAERLKGVDSTLKIQPAELGDSAVYLCASSKGANEKLFFGSGTQLSVL.

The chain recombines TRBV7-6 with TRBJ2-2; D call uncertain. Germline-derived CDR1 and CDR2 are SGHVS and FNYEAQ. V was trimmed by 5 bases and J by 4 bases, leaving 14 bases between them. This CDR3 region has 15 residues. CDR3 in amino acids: CASSPSPWSTGELFF. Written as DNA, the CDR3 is TGTGCCAGCAGCCCAAGTCCTTGGAGCACCGGGGAGCTGTTTTTT.

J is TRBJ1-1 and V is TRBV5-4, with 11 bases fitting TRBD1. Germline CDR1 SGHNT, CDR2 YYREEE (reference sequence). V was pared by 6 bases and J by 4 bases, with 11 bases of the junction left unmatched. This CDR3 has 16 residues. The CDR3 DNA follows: TGTGCCAGCACCCGGACAGGGGGCGTCAGTTTCACTGAAGCTTTCTTT. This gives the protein CASTRTGGVSFTEAFF.

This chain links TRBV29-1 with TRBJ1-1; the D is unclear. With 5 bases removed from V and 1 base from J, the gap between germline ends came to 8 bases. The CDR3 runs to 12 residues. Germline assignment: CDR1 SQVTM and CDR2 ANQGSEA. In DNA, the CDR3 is TGCAGCGTTTCGGGGTCGAACACTGAAGCTTTCTTT. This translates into CSVSGSNTEAFF.

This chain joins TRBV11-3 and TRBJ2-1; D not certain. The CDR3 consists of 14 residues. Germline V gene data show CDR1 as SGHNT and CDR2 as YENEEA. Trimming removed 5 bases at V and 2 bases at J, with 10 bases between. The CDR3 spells CASSPSQTYNEQFF. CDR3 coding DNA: TGTGCCAGCAGCCCCTCACAAACCTACAATGAGCAGTTCTTC.

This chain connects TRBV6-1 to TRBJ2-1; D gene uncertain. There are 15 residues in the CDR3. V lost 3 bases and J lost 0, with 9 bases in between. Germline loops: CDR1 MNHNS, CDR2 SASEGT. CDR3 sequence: CASSDEASSYNEQFF. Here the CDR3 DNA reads TGTGCCAGCAGTGACGAAGCGAGCTCCTACAATGAGCAGTTCTTC.

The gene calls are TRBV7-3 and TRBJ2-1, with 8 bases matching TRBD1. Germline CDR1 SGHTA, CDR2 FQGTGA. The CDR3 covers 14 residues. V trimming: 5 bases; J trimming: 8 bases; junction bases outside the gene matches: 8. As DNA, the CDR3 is TGTGCCAGCAGCCAGACAGGGGTCGGGGATGAGCAGTTCTTC. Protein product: CASSQTGVGDEQFF. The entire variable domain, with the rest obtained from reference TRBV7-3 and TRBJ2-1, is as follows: GAGVSQTPSNKVTEKGKYVELRCDPISGHTALYWYRQSLGQGPEFLIYFQGTGAADDSGLPNDRFFAVRPEGSVSTLKIQRTERGDSAVYLCASSQTGVGDEQFFGPGTRLTVL.

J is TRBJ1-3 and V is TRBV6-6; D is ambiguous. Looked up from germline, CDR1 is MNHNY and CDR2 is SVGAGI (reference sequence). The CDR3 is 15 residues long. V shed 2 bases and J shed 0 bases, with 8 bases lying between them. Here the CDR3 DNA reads TGTGCCAGCAGTTACACCGGTCGCTCTGGAAACACCATATATTTT. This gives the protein CASSYTGRSGNTIYF.

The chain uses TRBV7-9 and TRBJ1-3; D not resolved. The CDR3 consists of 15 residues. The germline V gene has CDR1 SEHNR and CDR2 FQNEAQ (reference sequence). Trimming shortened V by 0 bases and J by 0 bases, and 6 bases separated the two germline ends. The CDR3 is CASSLASSSGNTIYF. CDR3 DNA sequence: TGTGCCAGCAGCTTAGCGTCGAGCTCTGGAAACACCATATATTTT.

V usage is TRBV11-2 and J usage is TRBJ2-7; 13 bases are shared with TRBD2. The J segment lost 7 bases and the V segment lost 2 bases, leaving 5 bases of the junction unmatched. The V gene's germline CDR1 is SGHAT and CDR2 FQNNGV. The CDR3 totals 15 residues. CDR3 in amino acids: CASSLRTSGSEEQYF. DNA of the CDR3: TGTGCCAGCAGCTTAAGGACTAGCGGGAGCGAGGAGCAGTACTTC.

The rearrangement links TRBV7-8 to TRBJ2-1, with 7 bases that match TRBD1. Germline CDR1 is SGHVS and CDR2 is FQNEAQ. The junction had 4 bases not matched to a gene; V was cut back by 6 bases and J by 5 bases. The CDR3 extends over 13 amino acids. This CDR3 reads CASRPDRDNEQFF. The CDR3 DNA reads TGTGCCAGCAGACCAGACAGGGACAATGAGCAGTTCTTC.

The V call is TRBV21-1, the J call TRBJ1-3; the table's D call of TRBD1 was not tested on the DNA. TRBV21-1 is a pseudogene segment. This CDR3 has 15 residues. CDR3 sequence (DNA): TGTGCCAGCAGCAAAGAGGCAGGGAATAGAAACACCATATATTTT. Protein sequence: CASSKEAGNRNTIYF.

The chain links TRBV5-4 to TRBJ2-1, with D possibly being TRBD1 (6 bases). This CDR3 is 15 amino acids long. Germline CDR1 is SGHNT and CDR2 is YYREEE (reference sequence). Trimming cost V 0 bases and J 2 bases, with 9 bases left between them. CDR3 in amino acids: CASSLGTDTYNEQFF. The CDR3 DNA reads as TGTGCCAGCAGCTTGGGGACAGATACCTACAATGAGCAGTTCTTC. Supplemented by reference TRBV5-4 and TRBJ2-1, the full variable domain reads ETGVTQSPTHLIKTRGQQVTLRCSSQSGHNTVSWYQQALGQGPQFIFQYYREEENGRGNFPPRFSGLQFPNYSSELNVNALELDDSALYLCASSLGTDTYNEQFFGPGTRLTVL.